This T cell receptor (beta chain) was retrieved from a study of cytomegalovirus exposure and HLA in healthy donors. Overall study context: Some 200 million T cells yielded under 130 million unique TCR beta sequences in earlier analysis. The study's findings and limits: Cytomegalovirus association was assigned to 170 or so TCR beta chains. Within a later analysis, the majority of CMV-associated TCR beta chains appeared HLA-restricted. Most sequenced TCRs were rare (though some public TCRs occurred in many donors).

A note on this clone: What it binds is not known.

Vbeta (60) and Jbeta (13) primers were used in the PCR. Some clones are missing from TCRdb's copy, which holds only in-frame ones; the method was immunoSEQ multiplex PCR. This table holds about 210,000 clones, roughly 85% found once. The CDR3 runs 18 residues. Losses at the gene ends were 0 bases for V and 3 bases for J; bases not matched to a gene: 6. CDR1 is LGHNA, CDR2 YSLEER, per germline. The rearrangement uses TRBV4-3 and TRBJ2-1, with 12 bases aligning to TRBD2. This clonotype originated in a male donor in good health and CMV-seronegative. Specimen: PBMCs. The chain's CDR3 is CASSQDPLAGGIYNEQFF. CDR3 nucleotide sequence: TGCGCCAGCAGCCAAGATCCTCTAGCGGGGGGGATCTACAATGAGCAGTTCTTC.